What follows describes a single T cell receptor beta chain. Germline V gene data show CDR1 as SGHVS and CDR2 as FQNEAQ. The CDR3 is 14 amino acids. V lost 1 base to trimming and J lost 2 bases, with 8 bases between them. These data are taken from a study of blood T cell repertoires in COVID-19. Under the authors' procedure: Using reference gene primer amplification, nucleated cell counts were estimated. TCRdb's copy holds only in-frame clones and misses some; the assay was immunoSEQ multiplex PCR. D and trimming come from the DNA, and the V and J calls and clone size come from that table. This table has around 100,000 clones, approximately 87% appearing once.

This sequence originates from a human donor in a cohort sampled during active or convalescent COVID-19. This rearrangement joins TRBV7-8 to TRBJ1-2; D unclear. The sample taken for sequencing was peripheral blood. In DNA, the CDR3 is TGTGCCAGCAGCTTAGTAGCCAGAAACTATGGCTACACCTTC. Translating it yields CASSLVARNYGYTF.